The entry below gives a single T cell receptor beta chain sequence along with its context. The data were obtained in a study of blood T cell repertoires in COVID-19. Libraries were prepared by immunoSEQ multiplex PCR; TCRdb keeps only in-frame clonotypes and omits some of them. The profile shows about 140,000 clones, around 78% of them singletons. CDR1 is MDHEN and CDR2 is SYDVKM in the germline V gene. This CDR3 contains 17 residues. The V and J ends lost 3 bases and 7 bases respectively, with 19 bases between them. The TCR originated in a woman aged 80 or over with active or convalescent COVID-19. The chain couples TRBV28 to TRBJ1-6, with D tentatively TRBD1 (5 bases). Sequences were obtained from peripheral blood. In nucleotides, the CDR3 is TGTGCCAGCAGTTTGAGCGCCCGGAGACAGAGCAATTCACCCCTCCACTTT. This gives the protein CASSLSARRQSNSPLHF.